Reported below is one T cell receptor beta chain. Its specificity is unknown. This entry belongs to a study of T cell responses to AZD1222 COVID-19 vaccine. Study-wide findings and caveats: In a largely white British group with more females than males, clonal diversity was possibly underestimated.

The length of the CDR3 is 15 residues. J gave up 6 bases and V 2 bases, and 6 bases lay outside the gene matches. CDR1 is SNHLY, CDR2 FYNNEI, per germline. Measured with immunoSEQ multiplex PCR; TCRdb has only the in-frame clones, and not every one. Of over 150,000 clones listed, around 90% are singletons. This clonotype originated in an adult in good health. The specimen was peripheral blood, collected on day 0 of AZD1222 vaccination. The chain is built from TRBV2 and TRBJ2-1; TRBD2 aligns across 8 bases. The CDR3 protein is CASSETGGRANEQFF. The CDR3 DNA follows: TGTGCCAGCAGTGAAACGGGAGGGCGGGCCAATGAGCAGTTCTTC.